A single sample is the source of the 22 T cell receptor beta chains below, sequenced in a study of blood T cells in healthy people across ages. Sample-barcoded 5' priming and a J-beta primer mix drove a second PCR of roughly 7 to 11 cycles. TCRdb used MiXCR to reprocess the 5' RACE reads, holding one entry per CDR3 protein. The table has some 940,000 distinct CDR3 sequences, 25% to 35% seen once. This sample was also put to use in a study of T cells of mothers and their children.

Source material: blood. The source is a woman aged 40 to 49 in good health.

This clonotype has at least ten counts. The chain carries TRBV20-1 and TRBJ2-7; D is perhaps TRBD1 or TRBD2 (5 bases each). The CDR3 extends over 15 amino acids. V was clipped by 3 bases and J by 0 bases, with 15 bases between them. Germline V gene data show CDR1 as DFQATT and CDR2 as SNEGSKA (reference sequence). CDR3 nucleotide sequence: TGCAGTGCTAGGATTCGAAGGGACCTCTCCTACGAGCAGTACTTC. Protein sequence: CSARIRRDLSYEQYF.

This rearrangement joins TRBV3-1 to TRBJ2-1, with 9 bases identical to TRBD1. In germline, CDR1 is LGHDT, CDR2 YNNKEL (reference sequence). The V segment lost 6 bases and the J segment 10 bases; nucleotides outside the gene matches: 10. This CDR3 contains 14 residues. CDR3 DNA sequence: TGTGCCAGCAGAGCCGGGACAGGGTCCTACGAGCAGTTCTTC. Protein sequence: CASRAGTGSYEQFF.

Worth noting for this clonotype: Germline is not matched at one junction end, which may reflect a read error. The CDR3, as DNA: TGTGCCAGCAGTTACTCCAGGGGTCAGCCCCCGCATTTT. Translated, it gives CASSYSRGQPPHF. V and J are TRBV6-5 and TRBJ1-5; TRBD1 might be the D (6 bases). Per the germline V gene, CDR1 is MNHEY and CDR2 is SVGAGI. This CDR3 has 13 amino acids.

In its sample, this clonotype was seen a few times. The genes are TRBV5-1 and TRBJ1-4, with 7 bases matching TRBD1. The CDR3 totals 15 residues. Germline CDR1 and CDR2: SGHRS and YFSETQ. The trim removed 1 base at V and 7 bases at J, leaving 7 bases unmatched. CDR3: CASSLMGQGVEKLFF. In nucleotides, the CDR3 is TGCGCCAGCAGCTTGATGGGCCAGGGGGTTGAAAAACTGTTTTTT.

This clonotype was observed a single time. The chain combines TRBV12-3 or TRBV12-4 with TRBJ2-7; 10 bases are a match to TRBD2. With 5 bases clipped from V and 4 bases from J, the junction kept 8 bases outside the gene matches. The length of the CDR3 is 15 residues. The CDR3 bases are TGTGCCAGCAGTCGCCGGGGTAGCGGGGGGTACGAGCAGTACTTC. Residues: CASSRRGSGGYEQYF.

This chain joins TRBV28 and TRBJ2-7; 10 bases are a match to TRBD1. Trimming at V came to 6 bases and at J to 0 bases, leaving 5 bases not matched to a gene. Germline CDR1 is MDHEN and CDR2 is SYDVKM. The CDR3 consists of 15 residues. CDR3 nucleotide sequence: TGTGCCAGCAGAACCGGGACAGGGGTCTCCTACGAGCAGTACTTC. It specifies CASRTGTGVSYEQYF.

The table lists this clonotype with a few counts. V is TRBV7-2 and J is TRBJ2-4; TRBD1 matches 10 bases. The J call could be wrong; TRBJ2-7 is a better fit for the DNA end. Germline V gene lookup returns CDR1 SGHTA and CDR2 FQGNSA. The CDR3 spans 14 residues. CDR3 residues: CASNPDRGMNEQYF. Here the CDR3 DNA reads TGTGCCAGCAACCCGGACAGGGGGATGAACGAGCAGTACTTC.

This clonotype was found many times. The chain recombines TRBV12-3 or TRBV12-4 with TRBJ2-5; maybe TRBD1 (6 bases). V was shortened by 6 bases and J by 9 bases, with 14 bases between the two germline ends. This CDR3 region has 12 residues. CDR3 nucleotides: TGTGCCAGCAGGCTCCAAGGGGGTGCCCAGTACTTC. It yields the protein CASRLQGGAQYF.

CDR3 region: CASSLDSPKGYEQYF. In nucleotides, the CDR3 is TGCGCCAGCAGCTTGGACAGCCCGAAGGGCTACGAGCAGTACTTC. The chain has TRBV5-1 and TRBJ2-4, with D uncertain. The J call is doubtful: the DNA matches TRBJ2-7 better. Germline V CDR1 and CDR2: SGHRS, YFSETQ. The CDR3 totals 15 residues.

The chain carries TRBV20-1 and TRBJ1-6, with D perhaps TRBD1 (6 bases). The CDR3 consists of 14 residues. The germline V gene has CDR1 DFQATT and CDR2 SNEGSKA (reference sequence). V was shortened by 0 bases and J by 7 bases, with 10 bases between the two germline ends. CDR3 sequence: CSARDQGSNSPLHF. The CDR3 DNA is TGCAGTGCTAGAGATCAGGGGTCCAATTCACCCCTCCACTTT.

J is TRBJ2-3 and V is TRBV28; TRBD2 agrees at 10 bases. Germline V CDR1 and CDR2: MDHEN, SYDVKM. The trim removed 3 bases at V and 5 bases at J, leaving 14 bases unmatched. This CDR3 is 18 amino acids long. The CDR3 sequence: CASSLVAGGQSGRDTQYF. The CDR3 DNA reads as TGTGCCAGCAGTTTGGTAGCGGGGGGCCAGTCTGGTCGAGATACGCAGTATTTT.

This clonotype was seen at least ten times. The junction differs from germline at one of its ends, possibly a read error. V is TRBV7-9 and J is TRBJ2-7, with no clear D. CDR3 size: 12 residues. Germline lookup yields CDR1 SEHNR and CDR2 FQNEAQ (reference sequence). The CDR3 here is CASSLVNYEQYF. Here the CDR3 DNA reads TGTGCCAGCAGTTTAGTCAACTACGAGCAGTACTTC.

This chain links TRBV4-1 with TRBJ1-2; the D gene is possibly TRBD1 (5 bases). V was trimmed by 0 bases and J by 8 bases, leaving 19 bases between them. This CDR3 is built from 16 residues. Germline CDR1 and CDR2: MGHRA and YSYEKL. Written as DNA, the CDR3 is TGCGCCAGCAGCCAAGATTTTCGTGGGACCCGGAGCGGCTACACCTTC. It codes for CASSQDFRGTRSGYTF.

J is TRBJ2-1 and V is TRBV7-2; the match to TRBD2 covers 9 bases. This CDR3 is 16 amino acids long. Per germline, CDR1 SGHTA and CDR2 FQGNSA. The V and J ends lost 3 bases and 5 bases, in that order; junction bases with no gene match: 8. For the CDR3, the DNA is TGTGCCAGCAGCTTCATTTCGACTAGCGGAAACAATGAGCAGTTCTTC. Translated: CASSFISTSGNNEQFF.

In its sample, this clonotype was seen a few times. The V and J genes are TRBV29-1 and TRBJ2-1; TRBD2 might be the D (5 bases). The CDR3 is 16 amino acids. V was shortened by 2 bases and J by 4 bases, with 18 bases between the two germline ends. Germline CDR1 reads SQVTM; CDR2 reads ANQGSEA. The CDR3 sequence is CSVELDLPPGYNEQFF. As DNA, the CDR3 is TGCAGCGTTGAACTAGATCTCCCCCCGGGGTACAATGAGCAGTTCTTC.

The V and J genes are TRBV4-3 and TRBJ2-2; D possibly corresponds to TRBD2 (5 bases). V gave up 1 base and J gave up 6 bases, with 15 bases separating them. CDR3 length equals 16 residues. In germline, CDR1 is LGHNA, CDR2 YSLEER. The CDR3 nucleotides are TGCGCCAGCAGCCAAGCAGGTCGAGGAGGTTCCGGGGAGCTGTTTTTT. It yields the protein CASSQAGRGGSGELFF.

The chain has TRBV12-3 or TRBV12-4 and TRBJ1-1, with a possible D match to TRBD1 (5 bases). The V end lost 6 bases, the J end lost 5 bases, and 16 bases lay between the germline ends. The length of the CDR3 is 14 residues. CDR3 in amino acids: CASREGGGGTEAFF. The CDR3 nucleotides read TGTGCCAGCAGAGAGGGTGGCGGGGGGACTGAAGCTTTCTTT.

About this clonotype: A single base separates this from a much larger clone, so it may be a read error. The gene calls are TRBV5-5 and TRBJ2-5; D perhaps matches TRBD2 (5 bases). Germline V gene sequence: CDR1 SGHKS, CDR2 YYEKEE (reference sequence). The length of the CDR3 is 14 residues. The CDR3 bases are TGTGCCCGCAGCTTGTTGGGAGACCAAGAGACCCAGTACTTC. Translated, it gives CARSLLGDQETQYF.

The chain couples TRBV6-6 to TRBJ1-2, with 12 nucleotides matching TRBD1. CDR1 is MNHNY, CDR2 SVGAGI, per germline (reference sequence). CDR3 length equals 16 residues. Losses at the gene ends were 6 bases for V and 8 bases for J; bases not matched to a gene: 13. CDR3 nucleotides: TGTGCCAGCAGGGCACCGGGACAGGGGGCGGCTATGGGCTACACCTTC. This encodes CASRAPGQGAAMGYTF.

The rearrangement joins TRBV27 to TRBJ1-2, with a tentative D call TRBD1 (5 bases). Germline V gene sequence: CDR1 MNHEY, CDR2 SMNVEV (reference sequence). V was trimmed by 0 bases and J by 6 bases, leaving 14 bases between them. The CDR3 has 15 amino acids. CDR3 region: CASSLSQGGGDGYTF. The CDR3 region has the DNA TGTGCCAGCAGTTTATCCCAGGGAGGAGGAGATGGCTACACCTTC.

In this sample, this clonotype turned up many times. The chain is built from TRBV9 and TRBJ2-3; possibly TRBD2 for D (6 bases). CDR1 is SGDLS, CDR2 YYNGEE, per germline. Trimming cost V 3 bases and J 0 bases, with 14 bases left between them. The CDR3 loop spans 16 amino acids. CDR3: CASSEEDYSSTDTQYF. CDR3 DNA sequence: TGTGCCAGCAGCGAGGAGGACTACTCTAGCACAGATACGCAGTATTTT.

The rearrangement uses TRBV5-5 and TRBJ2-5, with TRBD2 matching 9 bases. The CDR3 is 14 amino acids. Looked up from germline, CDR1 is SGHKS and CDR2 is YYEKEE (reference sequence). With 3 bases clipped from V and 5 bases from J, the junction kept 5 bases outside the gene matches. In DNA form, the CDR3 reads TGTGCCAGCAGCTGGGCGGGAGGGGCGGAGACCCAGTACTTC. Translated: CASSWAGGAETQYF.